The present T cell receptor beta chain was sequenced within a study of technical replicates of blood from a few donors. This clone was seen only once. V dropped 5 bases and J dropped 6; count of bases not matched to a gene: 5. CDR3 length: 13 amino acids. The germline V gene has CDR1 LNHDA and CDR2 SQIVND (reference sequence). The method was immunoSEQ multiplex PCR; TCRdb's version includes in-frame clones alone and lacks a portion of them. Among roughly 100,000 clones listed, 95% to 96% were seen once. Sequenced sample: T cells isolated from PBMCs. The chain joins TRBV19 to TRBJ1-1, with TRBD1 matching over 8 bases. The receptor comes from a human donor in good health. As DNA, the CDR3 is TGTGCCAGTAGTGTCCAGGGGGCGGCTGAAGCTTTCTTT. Its translation: CASSVQGAAEAFF.